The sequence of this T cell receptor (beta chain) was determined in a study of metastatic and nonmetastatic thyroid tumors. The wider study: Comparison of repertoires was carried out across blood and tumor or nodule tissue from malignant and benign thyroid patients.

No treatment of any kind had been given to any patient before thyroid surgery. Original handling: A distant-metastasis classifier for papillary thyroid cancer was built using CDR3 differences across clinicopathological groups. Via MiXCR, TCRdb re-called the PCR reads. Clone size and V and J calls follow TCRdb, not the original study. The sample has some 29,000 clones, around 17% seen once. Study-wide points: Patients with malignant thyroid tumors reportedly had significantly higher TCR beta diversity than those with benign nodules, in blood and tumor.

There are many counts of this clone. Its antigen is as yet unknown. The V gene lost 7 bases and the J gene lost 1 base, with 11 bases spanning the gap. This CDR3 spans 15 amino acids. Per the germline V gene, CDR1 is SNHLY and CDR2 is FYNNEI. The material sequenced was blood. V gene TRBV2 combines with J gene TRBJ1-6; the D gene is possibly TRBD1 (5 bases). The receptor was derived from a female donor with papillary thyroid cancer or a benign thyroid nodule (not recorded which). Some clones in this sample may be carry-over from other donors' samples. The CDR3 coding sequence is TGTGCCAGCACCGACCAGGGTTCCTATAATTCACCCCTCCACTTT. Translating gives CASTDQGSYNSPLHF.